This T cell receptor (beta chain) was recovered during a study of T-cell reconstitution after alpha-beta-depleted transplantation in children. Unique molecular identifiers featured in how the TCRbeta library was prepared. Using its own MiXCR run on the PCR reads, TCRdb lists one record per CDR3 protein. The sample yields fewer than 400,000 distinct CDR3 sequences, roughly 21% seen once. Study-wide findings and caveats: Newly produced T cells mostly provided counts and TCRbeta diversity after one year, as hyperexpanded clones declined. Surviving recipient T cells and thymic progenitors underlay high day-60 TCRbeta diversity in some patients. Several hundred expanded graft clones reportedly were the source of alpha-beta T cells about two months after transplant.

The germline V gene has CDR1 MGHRA and CDR2 YSYEKL. This CDR3 is built from 19 residues. Deletions cut 0 bases from V and 1 base from J, with 19 bases between. This clonotype was counted between two and nine times. The antigen is unknown. The material was PBMCs, mostly from graft donor cells, obtained 180 days after TCRalphabeta/CD19-depleted stem cell transplant. The chain employs TRBV4-1 and TRBJ2-1, with D possibly being TRBD2 (5 bases). The sequence was collected from a male patient younger than 18 who had a stem cell transplant for acute lymphoblastic leukemia, so the T cells may come from the graft donor. The CDR3 coding sequence is TGCGCCAGCAGCCAAGACCCTCCTAGGGTTGGCGGGTCCTACAATGAGCAGTTCTTC. It encodes CASSQDPPRVGGSYNEQFF.